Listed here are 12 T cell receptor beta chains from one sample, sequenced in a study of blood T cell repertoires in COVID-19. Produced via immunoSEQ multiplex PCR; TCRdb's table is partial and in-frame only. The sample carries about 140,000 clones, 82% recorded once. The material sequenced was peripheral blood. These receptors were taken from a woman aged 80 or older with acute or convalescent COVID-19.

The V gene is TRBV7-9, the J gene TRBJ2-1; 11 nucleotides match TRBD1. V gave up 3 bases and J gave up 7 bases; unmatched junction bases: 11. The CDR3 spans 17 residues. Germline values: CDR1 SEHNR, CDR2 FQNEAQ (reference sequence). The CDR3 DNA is TGTGCCAGCAGCTTTCTTATAGGACAGGGGGCCCTGAATGAGCAGTTCTTC. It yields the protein CASSFLIGQGALNEQFF.

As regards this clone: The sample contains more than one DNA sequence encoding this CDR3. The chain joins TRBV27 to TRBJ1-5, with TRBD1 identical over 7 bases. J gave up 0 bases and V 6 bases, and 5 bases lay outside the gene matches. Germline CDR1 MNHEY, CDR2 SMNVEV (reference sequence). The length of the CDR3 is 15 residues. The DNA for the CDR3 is TGTGCCAGCAGGCCGGGACAGATTAGCAATCAGCCCCAGCATTTT. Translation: CASRPGQISNQPQHF.

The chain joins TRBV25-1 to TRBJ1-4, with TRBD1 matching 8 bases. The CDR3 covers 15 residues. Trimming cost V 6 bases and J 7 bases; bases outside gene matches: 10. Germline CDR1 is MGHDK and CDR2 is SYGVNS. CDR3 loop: CASRDRVSSVEKLFF. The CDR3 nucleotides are TGTGCCAGCAGGGACAGGGTTTCGAGTGTTGAAAAACTGTTTTTT.

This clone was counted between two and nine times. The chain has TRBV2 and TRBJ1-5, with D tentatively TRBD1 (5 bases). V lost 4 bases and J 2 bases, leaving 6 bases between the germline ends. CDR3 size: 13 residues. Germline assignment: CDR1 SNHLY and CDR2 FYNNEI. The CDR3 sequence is CASSVQGNQPQHF. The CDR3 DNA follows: TGTGCCAGCAGTGTACAGGGCAATCAGCCCCAGCATTTT. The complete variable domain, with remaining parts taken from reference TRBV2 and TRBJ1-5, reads EPEVTQTPSHQVTQMGQEVILRCVPISNHLYFYWYRQILGQKVEFLVSFYNNEISEKSEIFDDQFSVERPDGSNFTLKIRSTKLEDSAMYFCASSVQGNQPQHFGDGTRLSIL.

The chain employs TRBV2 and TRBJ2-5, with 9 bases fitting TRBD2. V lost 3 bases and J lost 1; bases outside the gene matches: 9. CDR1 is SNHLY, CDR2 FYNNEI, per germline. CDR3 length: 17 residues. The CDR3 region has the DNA TGTGCCAGCAGTGAGATAGGGCGGGGGGGAATCCAAGAGACCCAGTACTTC. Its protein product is CASSEIGRGGIQETQYF.

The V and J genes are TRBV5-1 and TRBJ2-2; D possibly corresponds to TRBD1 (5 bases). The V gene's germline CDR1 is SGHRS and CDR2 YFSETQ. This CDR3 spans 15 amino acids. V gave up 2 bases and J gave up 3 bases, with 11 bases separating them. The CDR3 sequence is CASSLMGPDTGELFF. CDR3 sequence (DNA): TGCGCCAGCAGCTTAATGGGGCCCGACACCGGGGAGCTGTTTTTT. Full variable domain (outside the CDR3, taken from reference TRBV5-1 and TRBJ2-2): KAGVTQTPRYLIKTRGQQVTLSCSPISGHRSVSWYQQTPGQGLQFLFEYFSETQRNKGNFPGRFSGRQFSNSRSEMNVSTLELGDSALYLCASSLMGPDTGELFFGEGSRLTVL.

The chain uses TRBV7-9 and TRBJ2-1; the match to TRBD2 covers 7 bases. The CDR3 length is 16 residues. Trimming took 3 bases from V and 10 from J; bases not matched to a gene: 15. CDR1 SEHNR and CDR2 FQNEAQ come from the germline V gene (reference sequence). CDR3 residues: CASSFSQTSRGDEQFF. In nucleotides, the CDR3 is TGTGCCAGCAGCTTCTCCCAGACTAGCCGGGGAGACGAGCAGTTCTTC.

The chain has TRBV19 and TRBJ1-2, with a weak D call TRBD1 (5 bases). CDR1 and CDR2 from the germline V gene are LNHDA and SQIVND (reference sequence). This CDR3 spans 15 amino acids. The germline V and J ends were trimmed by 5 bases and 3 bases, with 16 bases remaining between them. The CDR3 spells CASSGKGLAHYGYTF. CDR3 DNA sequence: TGTGCCAGTAGTGGAAAGGGACTTGCCCACTATGGCTACACCTTC.

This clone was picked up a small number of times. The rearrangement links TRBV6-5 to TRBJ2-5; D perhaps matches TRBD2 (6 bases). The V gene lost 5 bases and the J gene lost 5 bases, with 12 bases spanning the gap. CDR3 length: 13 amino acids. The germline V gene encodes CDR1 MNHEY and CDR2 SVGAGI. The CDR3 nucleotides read TGTGCCAGCAGTATAGGGAGGTTGGAGACCCAGTACTTC. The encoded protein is CASSIGRLETQYF.

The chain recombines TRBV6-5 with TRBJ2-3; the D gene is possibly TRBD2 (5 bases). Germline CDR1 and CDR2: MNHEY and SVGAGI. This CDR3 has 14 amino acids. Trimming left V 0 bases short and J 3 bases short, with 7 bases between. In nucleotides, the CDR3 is TGTGCCAGCAGTTACTCCGGGGTAACAGATACGCAGTATTTT. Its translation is CASSYSGVTDTQYF.

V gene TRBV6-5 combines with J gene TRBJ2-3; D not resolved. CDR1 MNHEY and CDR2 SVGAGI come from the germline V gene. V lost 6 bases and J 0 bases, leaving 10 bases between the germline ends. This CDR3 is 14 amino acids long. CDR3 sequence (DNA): TGTGCCAGCAGCGCCGACTTGAGCACAGATACGCAGTATTTT. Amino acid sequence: CASSADLSTDTQYF.

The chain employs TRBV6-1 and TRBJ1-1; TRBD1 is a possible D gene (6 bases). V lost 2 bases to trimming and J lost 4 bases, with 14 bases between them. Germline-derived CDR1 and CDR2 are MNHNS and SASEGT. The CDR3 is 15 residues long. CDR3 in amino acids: CASSELTGPGTEAFF. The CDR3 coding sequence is TGTGCCAGCAGTGAACTAACAGGGCCGGGCACTGAAGCTTTCTTT.